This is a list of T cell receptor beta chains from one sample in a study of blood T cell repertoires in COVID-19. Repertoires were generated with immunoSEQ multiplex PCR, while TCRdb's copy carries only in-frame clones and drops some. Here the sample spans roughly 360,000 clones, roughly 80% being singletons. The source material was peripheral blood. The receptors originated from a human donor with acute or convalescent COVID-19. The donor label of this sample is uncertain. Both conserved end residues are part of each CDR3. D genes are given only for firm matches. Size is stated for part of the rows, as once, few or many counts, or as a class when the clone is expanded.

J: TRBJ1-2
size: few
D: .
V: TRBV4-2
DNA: TGTGCCAGCAGCCAAGGGAGAGATAACTATGGCTACACCTTC
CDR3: CASSQGRDNYGYTF

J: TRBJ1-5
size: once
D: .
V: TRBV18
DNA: TGTGCCAGCTCACCCAGGGTAAAAGTGGACAATCAGCCCCAGCATTTT
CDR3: CASSPRVKVDNQPQHF

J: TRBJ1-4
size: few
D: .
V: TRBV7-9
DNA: TGTGCCAGCAGCTCAAATGACAGGCGAAATGAAAAACTGTTTTTT
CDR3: CASSSNDRRNEKLFF

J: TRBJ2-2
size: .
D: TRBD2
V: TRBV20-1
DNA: TGCAGTGCTAGTCAGCGGGAGAGGACCGGGGAGCTGTTTTTT
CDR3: CSASQRERTGELFF

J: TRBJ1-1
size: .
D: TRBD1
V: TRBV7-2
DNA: TGTGCCAGCAGCCCGACAGGGGGGGACACTGAAGCTTTCTTT
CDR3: CASSPTGGDTEAFF

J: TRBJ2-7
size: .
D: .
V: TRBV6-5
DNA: TGTGCCAGCAGTATACAGCACAGGGACGAGCAGTACTTC
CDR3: CASSIQHRDEQYF

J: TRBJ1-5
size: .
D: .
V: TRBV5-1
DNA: TGCGCCAGCAGCTTGGTTCCCTTGACAGGAAGCAATCAGCCCCAGCATTTT
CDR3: CASSLVPLTGSNQPQHF

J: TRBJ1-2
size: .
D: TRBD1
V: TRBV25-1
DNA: TGTGCCAGCAGTGATTCTCGGGGACTAGGACAGGATGGCTACACCTTC
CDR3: CASSDSRGLGQDGYTF

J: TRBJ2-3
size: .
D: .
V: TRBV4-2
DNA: TGTGCCAGCAGCCCCCTCCTTTCCAGCGGGCGAGATACGCAGTATTTT
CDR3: CASSPLLSSGRDTQYF

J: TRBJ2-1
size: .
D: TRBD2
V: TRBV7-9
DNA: TGTGCCAGCAGCACAATAGGACTAGCGGGGGGATACAATGAGCAGTTCTTC
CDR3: CASSTIGLAGGYNEQFF

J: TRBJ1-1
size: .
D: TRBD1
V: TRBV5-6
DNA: TGTGCCAGCAGCTTCCGGGACAGGGACACTGAAGCTTTCTTT
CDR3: CASSFRDRDTEAFF

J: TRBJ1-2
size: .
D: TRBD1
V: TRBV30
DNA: TGTGCCTGGAGTGTGGACAGGGGCGACTATGGCTACACCTTC
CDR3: CAWSVDRGDYGYTF

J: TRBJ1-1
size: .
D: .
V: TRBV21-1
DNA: TGTGCCAGCCCGAATAACCGGGAACCTAAAACTGAAGCTTTCTTT
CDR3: CASPNNREPKTEAFF

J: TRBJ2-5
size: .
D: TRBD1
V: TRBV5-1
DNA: TGCGCCAGCAGCTTGGTGACAGGGTTCCAAGAGACCCAGTACTTC
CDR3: CASSLVTGFQETQYF

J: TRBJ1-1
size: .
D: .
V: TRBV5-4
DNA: TGTGCCAGCAGCTTGTTGGGGAGCTTGAACACTGAAGCTTTCTTT
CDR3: CASSLLGSLNTEAFF

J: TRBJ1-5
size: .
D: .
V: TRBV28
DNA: TGTGCCAGCAGTTCCCCAAGAGCCAATCAGCCCCAGCATTTT
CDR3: CASSSPRANQPQHF

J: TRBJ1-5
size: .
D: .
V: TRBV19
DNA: TGTGCCAGTAGTGGTGCTAGGAGCAATCAGCCCCAGCATTTT
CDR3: CASSGARSNQPQHF

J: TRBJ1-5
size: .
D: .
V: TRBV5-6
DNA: TGTGCCAGCAGCCCAGGGCAGGGTGATCAGCCCCAGCATTTT
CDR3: CASSPGQGDQPQHF

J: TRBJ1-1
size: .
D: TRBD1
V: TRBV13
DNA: TGTGCCAGCAGACTCAGGGGGAAGAACACTGAAGCTTTCTTT
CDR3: CASRLRGKNTEAFF

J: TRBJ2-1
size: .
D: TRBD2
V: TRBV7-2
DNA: TGTGCCAGCAGCTTAACCGGCGGGAGCTCTCGGAATGAGCAGTTCTTC
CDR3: CASSLTGGSSRNEQFF

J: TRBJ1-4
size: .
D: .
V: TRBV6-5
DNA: TGTGCCAGCAGACCAAGGGGGGGGAATGAAAAACTGTTTTTT
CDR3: CASRPRGGNEKLFF

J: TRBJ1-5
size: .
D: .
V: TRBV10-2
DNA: TGCGCCAGCAGCGCCCCCGGGGGGAGCAATCAGCCCCAGCATTTT
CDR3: CASSAPGGSNQPQHF

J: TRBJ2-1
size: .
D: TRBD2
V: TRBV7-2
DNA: TGTGCCAGCAGCTTAGATGCGGGAGGGTCTCGGGGAGAGTTCTTC
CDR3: CASSLDAGGSRGEFF

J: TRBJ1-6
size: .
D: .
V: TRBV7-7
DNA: TGTGCCAGCAGCTTACCCGCAGGGTTAGGGAATTCACCCCTCCACTTT
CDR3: CASSLPAGLGNSPLHF

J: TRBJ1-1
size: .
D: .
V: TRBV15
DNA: TGTGCCACCAGCAGAGATTTCCGGAACACTGAAGCTTTCTTT
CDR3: CATSRDFRNTEAFF

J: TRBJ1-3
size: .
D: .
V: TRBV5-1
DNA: TGCGCCAGCAGCGCTGGACACTCTGGAAACACCATATATTTT
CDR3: CASSAGHSGNTIYF

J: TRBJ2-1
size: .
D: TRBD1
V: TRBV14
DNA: TGTGCCAGCAGCCAAGGGTGGGAGACAGGGGATAGGAATGAGCAGTTCTTC
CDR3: CASSQGWETGDRNEQFF

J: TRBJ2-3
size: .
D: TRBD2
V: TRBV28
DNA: TGTGCCAGCAGTTCGCCTAGCGGGGGGGGCTCAGATACGCAGTATTTT
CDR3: CASSSPSGGGSDTQYF

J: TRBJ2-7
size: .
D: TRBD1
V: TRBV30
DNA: TGTGCCTGGAGTGTAGGGACAGGGGTCTACGAGCAGTACTTC
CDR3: CAWSVGTGVYEQYF

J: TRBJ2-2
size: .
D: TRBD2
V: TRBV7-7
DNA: TGTGCCAGCAGCTTAGCGCGAGCGGGGGTCGCCGGGGAGCTGTTTTTT
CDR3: CASSLARAGVAGELFF

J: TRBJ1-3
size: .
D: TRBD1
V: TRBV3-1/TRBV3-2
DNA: TGTGCCAGCAGTCGACAGGGGCAGGACACCATATATTTT
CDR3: CASSRQGQDTIYF

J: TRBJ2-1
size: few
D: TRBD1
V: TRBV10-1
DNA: TGCGCCAGCAGTGACTCAGGGGGACCTTTCTTC
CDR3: CASSDSGGPFF

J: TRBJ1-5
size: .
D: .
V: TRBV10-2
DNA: TGCGCCAGCAGTGAGTCGCACGGGAATCAGCCCCAGCATTTT
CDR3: CASSESHGNQPQHF

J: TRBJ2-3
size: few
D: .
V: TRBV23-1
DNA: TGCGCCAGCGGCAGGGATGGTACGCAGTATTTT
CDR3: CASGRDGTQYF

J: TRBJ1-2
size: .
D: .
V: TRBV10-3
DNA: TGTGCCATCAGTGAGGCACCAAGATGGACAGACCGGGACTATGGCTACACCTTC
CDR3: CAISEAPRWTDRDYGYTF

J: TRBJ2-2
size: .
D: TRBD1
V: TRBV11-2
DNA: TGTGCCAGCAGCAAGGACAGGGGGCGTTTTAGCACCGGGGAGCTGTTTTTT
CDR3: CASSKDRGRFSTGELFF

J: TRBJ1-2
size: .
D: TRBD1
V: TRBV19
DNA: TGTGCCAGTAGTATGCCGATTCGGACAGGGGGCTTCTATGGCTACACCTTC
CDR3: CASSMPIRTGGFYGYTF

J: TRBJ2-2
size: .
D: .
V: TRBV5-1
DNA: TGCGCCAGCAGGGAGGGAACGGGTTTGAGAACCGGGGAGCTGTTTTTT
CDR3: CASREGTGLRTGELFF

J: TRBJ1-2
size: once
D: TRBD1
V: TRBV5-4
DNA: TGTGCCAGCAGCTTCATGGACAGGGGTTCAAACTATGGCTACACCTTC
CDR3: CASSFMDRGSNYGYTF

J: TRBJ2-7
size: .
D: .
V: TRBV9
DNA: TGTGCCAGCAGCGCAGCAGACGGGTACGAGCAGTACTTC
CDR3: CASSAADGYEQYF

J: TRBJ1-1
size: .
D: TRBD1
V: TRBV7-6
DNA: TGTGCCAGCAGCTTACGTGGGACAGGGAGAAACACTGAAGCTTTCTTT
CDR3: CASSLRGTGRNTEAFF

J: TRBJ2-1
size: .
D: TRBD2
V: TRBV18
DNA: TGTGCCAGCTCACTCAGGACTAGTACCTATGAGCAGTTCTTC
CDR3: CASSLRTSTYEQFF

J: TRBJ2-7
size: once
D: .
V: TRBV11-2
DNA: TGTGCCAGCAGCTTAGCGGGAATCTACGAGCAGTACTTC
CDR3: CASSLAGIYEQYF

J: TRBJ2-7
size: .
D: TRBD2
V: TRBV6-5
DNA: TGTGCCAGCAGTTACACTAGCGGGGGCCGCTACGAGCAGTACTTC
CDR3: CASSYTSGGRYEQYF